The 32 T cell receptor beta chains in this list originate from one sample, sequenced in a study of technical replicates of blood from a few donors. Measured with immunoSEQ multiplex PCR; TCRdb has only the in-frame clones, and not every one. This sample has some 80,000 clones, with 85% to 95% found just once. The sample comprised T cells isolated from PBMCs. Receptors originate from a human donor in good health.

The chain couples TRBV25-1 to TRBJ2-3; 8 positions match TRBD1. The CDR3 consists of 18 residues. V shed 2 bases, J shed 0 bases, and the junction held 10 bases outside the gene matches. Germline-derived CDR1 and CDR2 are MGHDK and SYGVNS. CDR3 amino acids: CASSEGPFGTGSTDTQYF. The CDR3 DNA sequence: TGTGCCAGCAGTGAAGGGCCTTTTGGGACAGGAAGCACAGATACGCAGTATTTT.

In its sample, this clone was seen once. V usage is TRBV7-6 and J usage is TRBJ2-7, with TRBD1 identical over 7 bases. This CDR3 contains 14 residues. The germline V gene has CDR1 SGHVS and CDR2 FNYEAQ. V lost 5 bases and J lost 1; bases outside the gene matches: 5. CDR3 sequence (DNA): TGTGCCAGCAGCCCCGGGACAGTATCCTACGAGCAGTACTTC. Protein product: CASSPGTVSYEQYF. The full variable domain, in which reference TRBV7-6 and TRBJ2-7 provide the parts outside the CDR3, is GAGVSQSPRYKVTKRGQDVALRCDPISGHVSLYWYRQALGQGPEFLTYFNYEAQQDKSGLPNDRFSAERPEGSISTLTIQRTEQRDSAMYRCASSPGTVSYEQYFGPGTRLTVT.

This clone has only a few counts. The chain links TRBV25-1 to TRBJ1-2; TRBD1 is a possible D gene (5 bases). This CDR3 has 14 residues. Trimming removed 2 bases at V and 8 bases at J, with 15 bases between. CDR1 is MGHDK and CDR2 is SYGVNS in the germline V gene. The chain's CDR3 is CASSEIQGWQGYTF. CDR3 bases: TGTGCCAGCAGTGAAATTCAGGGTTGGCAGGGCTACACCTTC.

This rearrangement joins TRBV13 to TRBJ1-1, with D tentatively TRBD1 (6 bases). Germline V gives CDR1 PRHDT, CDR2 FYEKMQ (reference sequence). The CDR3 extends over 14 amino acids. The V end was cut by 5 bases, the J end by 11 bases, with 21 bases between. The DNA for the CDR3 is TGTGCCAGCAGCGGTCGGGGGGCGAGCCATCTTGCTTTCTTT. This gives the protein CASSGRGASHLAFF. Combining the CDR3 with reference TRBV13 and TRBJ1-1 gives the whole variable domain AAGVIQSPRHLIKEKRETATLKCYPIPRHDTVYWYQQGPGQDPQFLISFYEKMQSDKGSIPDRFSAQQFSDYHSELNMSSLELGDSALYFCASSGRGASHLAFFGQGTRLTVV.

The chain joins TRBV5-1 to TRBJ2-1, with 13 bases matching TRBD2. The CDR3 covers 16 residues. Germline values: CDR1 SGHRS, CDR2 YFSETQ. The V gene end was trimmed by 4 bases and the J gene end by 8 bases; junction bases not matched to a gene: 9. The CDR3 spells CASSRRTSGSGDEQFF. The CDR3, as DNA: TGCGCCAGCAGCCGACGGACTAGCGGGAGTGGGGATGAGCAGTTCTTC.

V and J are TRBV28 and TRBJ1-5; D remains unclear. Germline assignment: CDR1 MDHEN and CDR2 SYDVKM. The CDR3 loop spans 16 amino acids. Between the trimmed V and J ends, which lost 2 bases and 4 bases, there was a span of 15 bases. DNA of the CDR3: TGTGCCAGCAGTTTAATACGACATGTACTGAATCAGCCCCAGCATTTT. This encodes CASSLIRHVLNQPQHF.

The CDR3 DNA follows: TGTGCCAGCAGCTTACTTTGGCGGGAGGGGAATGGGGCCAAAAACATTCAGTACTTC. Its translation: CASSLLWREGNGAKNIQYF. The V and J genes are TRBV7-7 and TRBJ2-4; 9 positions match TRBD2. The V gene's germline CDR1 is SSHAT and CDR2 FNYEAQ (reference sequence). There are 19 residues in the CDR3. V was clipped by 2 bases and J by 1 base; unmatched bases: 12.

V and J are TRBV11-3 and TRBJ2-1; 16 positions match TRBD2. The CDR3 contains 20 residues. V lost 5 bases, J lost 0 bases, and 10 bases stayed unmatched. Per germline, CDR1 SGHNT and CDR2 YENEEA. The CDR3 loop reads CASSGGTSGRGWYSYNEQFF. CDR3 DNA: TGTGCCAGCAGCGGCGGGACTAGCGGGAGGGGATGGTACTCCTACAATGAGCAGTTCTTC.

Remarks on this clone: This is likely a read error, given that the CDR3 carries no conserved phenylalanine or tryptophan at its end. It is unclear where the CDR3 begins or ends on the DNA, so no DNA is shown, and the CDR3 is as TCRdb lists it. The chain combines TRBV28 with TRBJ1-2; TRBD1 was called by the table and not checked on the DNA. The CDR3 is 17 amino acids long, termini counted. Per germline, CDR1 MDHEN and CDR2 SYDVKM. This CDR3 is CASSLRPGGSGTGLTVV.

The CDR3 region is CASSLAGVYNEQFF. The CDR3 nucleotides read TGTGCCAGCAGCCTAGCGGGGGTCTACAATGAGCAGTTCTTC. This chain uses TRBV11-3 with TRBJ2-1; 10 nucleotides line up with TRBD2. V was pared by 5 bases and J by 3 bases, with 1 base of the junction left unmatched. CDR1 is SGHNT, CDR2 YENEEA, per germline. This CDR3 has 14 amino acids. Supplemented by reference TRBV11-3 and TRBJ2-1, the full variable domain reads EAGVVQSPRYKIIEKKQPVAFWCNPISGHNTLYWYLQNLGQGPELLIRYENEEAVDDSQLPKDRFSAERLKGVDSTLKIQPAELGDSAVYLCASSLAGVYNEQFFGPGTRLTVL.

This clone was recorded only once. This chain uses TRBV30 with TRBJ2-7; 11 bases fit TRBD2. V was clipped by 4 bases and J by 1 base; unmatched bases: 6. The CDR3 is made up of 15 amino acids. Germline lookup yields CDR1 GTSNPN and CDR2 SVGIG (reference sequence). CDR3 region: CAWNILAGVSYEQYF. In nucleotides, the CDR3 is TGTGCCTGGAACATACTAGCGGGAGTTTCCTACGAGCAGTACTTC.

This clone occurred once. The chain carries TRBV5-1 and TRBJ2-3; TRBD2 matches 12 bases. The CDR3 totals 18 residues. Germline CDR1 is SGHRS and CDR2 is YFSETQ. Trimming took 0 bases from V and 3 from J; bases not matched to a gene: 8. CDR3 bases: TGCGCCAGCAGCTTGGAGCTAGCGGGAGGGCCGGGGACAGATACGCAGTATTTT. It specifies CASSLELAGGPGTDTQYF.

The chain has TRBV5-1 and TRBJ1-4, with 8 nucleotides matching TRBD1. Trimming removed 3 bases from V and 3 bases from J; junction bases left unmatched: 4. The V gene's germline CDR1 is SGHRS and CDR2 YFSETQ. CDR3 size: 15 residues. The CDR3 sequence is CASSYRGGANEKLFF. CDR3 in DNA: TGCGCCAGCAGCTACAGGGGGGGGGCTAATGAAAAACTGTTTTTT. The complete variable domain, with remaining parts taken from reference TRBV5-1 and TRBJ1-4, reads KAGVTQTPRYLIKTRGQQVTLSCSPISGHRSVSWYQQTPGQGLQFLFEYFSETQRNKGNFPGRFSGRQFSNSRSEMNVSTLELGDSALYLCASSYRGGANEKLFFGSGTQLSVL.

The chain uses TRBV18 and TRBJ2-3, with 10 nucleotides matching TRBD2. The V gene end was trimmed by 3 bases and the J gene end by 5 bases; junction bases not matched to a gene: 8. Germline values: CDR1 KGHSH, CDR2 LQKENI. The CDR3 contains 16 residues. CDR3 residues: CASSPRIAGGVDTQYF. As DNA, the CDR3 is TGTGCCAGCTCACCCCGGATAGCGGGAGGAGTAGATACGCAGTATTTT.

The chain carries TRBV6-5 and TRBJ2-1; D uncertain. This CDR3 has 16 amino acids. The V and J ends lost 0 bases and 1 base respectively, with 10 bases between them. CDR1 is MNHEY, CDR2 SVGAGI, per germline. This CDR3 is CASSYSIGLSYNEQFF. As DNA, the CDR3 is TGTGCCAGCAGTTACTCGATTGGCTTGTCCTACAATGAGCAGTTCTTC.

The CDR3 spells CASSFLRDRSPDTQYF. As DNA, the CDR3 is TGTGCCAGCAGTTTTCTCCGGGACAGGAGCCCAGATACGCAGTATTTT. This sequence joins TRBV27 and TRBJ2-3; 8 nucleotides agree with TRBD1. Trimming at V came to 3 bases and at J to 4 bases, leaving 9 bases not matched to a gene. From germline, CDR1 is MNHEY and CDR2 SMNVEV (reference sequence). This CDR3 spans 16 amino acids.

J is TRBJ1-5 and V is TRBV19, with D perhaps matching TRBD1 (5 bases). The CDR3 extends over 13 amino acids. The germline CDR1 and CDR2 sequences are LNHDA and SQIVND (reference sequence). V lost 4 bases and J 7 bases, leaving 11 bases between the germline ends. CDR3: CASSTEGRQPQHF. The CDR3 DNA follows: TGTGCCAGTAGTACAGAGGGGAGGCAGCCCCAGCATTTT. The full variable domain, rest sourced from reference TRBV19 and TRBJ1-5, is DGGITQSPKYLFRKEGQNVTLSCEQNLNHDAMYWYRQDPGQGLRLIYYSQIVNDFQKGDIAEGYSVSREKKESFPLTVTSAQKNPTAFYLCASSTEGRQPQHFGDGTRLSIL.

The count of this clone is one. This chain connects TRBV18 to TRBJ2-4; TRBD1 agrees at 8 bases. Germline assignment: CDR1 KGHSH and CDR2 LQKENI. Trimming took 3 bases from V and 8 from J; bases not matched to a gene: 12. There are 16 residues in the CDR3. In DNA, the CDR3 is TGTGCCAGCTCACCGGACAGGGCGGCAGGCAGCGACATTCAGTACTTC. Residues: CASSPDRAAGSDIQYF.

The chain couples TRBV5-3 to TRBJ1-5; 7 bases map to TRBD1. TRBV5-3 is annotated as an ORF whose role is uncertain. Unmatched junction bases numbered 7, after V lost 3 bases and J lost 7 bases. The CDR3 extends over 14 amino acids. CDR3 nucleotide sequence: TGTGCCAGAAGCTGTACAGGGGTCGGGCAGCCCCAGCATTTT. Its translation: CARSCTGVGQPQHF.

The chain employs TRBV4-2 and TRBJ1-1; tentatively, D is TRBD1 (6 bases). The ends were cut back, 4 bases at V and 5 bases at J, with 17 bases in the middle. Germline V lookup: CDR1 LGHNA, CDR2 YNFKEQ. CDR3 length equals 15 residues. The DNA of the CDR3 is TGTGCCAGCAGCCCCTTTCAGGGGCCCGGGACTGAAGCTTTCTTT. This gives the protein CASSPFQGPGTEAFF.

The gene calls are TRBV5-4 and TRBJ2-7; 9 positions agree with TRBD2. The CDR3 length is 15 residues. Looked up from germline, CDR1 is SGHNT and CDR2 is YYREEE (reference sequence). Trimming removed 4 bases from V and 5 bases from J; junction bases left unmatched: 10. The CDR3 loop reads CASSNPGLARHEQYF. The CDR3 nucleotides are TGTGCCAGCAGCAACCCGGGACTAGCAAGACACGAGCAGTACTTC.

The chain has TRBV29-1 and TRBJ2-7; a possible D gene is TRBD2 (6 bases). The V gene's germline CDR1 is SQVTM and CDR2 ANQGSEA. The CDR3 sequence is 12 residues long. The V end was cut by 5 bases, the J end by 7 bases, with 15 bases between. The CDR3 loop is CSVRGTSMEQYF. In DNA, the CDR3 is TGCAGCGTTCGGGGGACCAGCATGGAGCAGTACTTC.

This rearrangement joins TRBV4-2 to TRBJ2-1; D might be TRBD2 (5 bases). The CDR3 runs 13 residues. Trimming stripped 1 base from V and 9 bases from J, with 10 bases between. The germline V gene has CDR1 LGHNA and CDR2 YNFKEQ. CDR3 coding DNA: TGTGCCAGCAGCCAAGTGACTAACGGTGAGCAGTTCTTC. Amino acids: CASSQVTNGEQFF.

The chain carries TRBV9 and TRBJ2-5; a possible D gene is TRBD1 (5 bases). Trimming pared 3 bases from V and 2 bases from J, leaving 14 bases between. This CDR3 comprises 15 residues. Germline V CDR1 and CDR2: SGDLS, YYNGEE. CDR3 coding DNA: TGTGCCAGCAGCGCGGAAACGACAGTGCAAGAGACCCAGTACTTC. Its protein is CASSAETTVQETQYF.

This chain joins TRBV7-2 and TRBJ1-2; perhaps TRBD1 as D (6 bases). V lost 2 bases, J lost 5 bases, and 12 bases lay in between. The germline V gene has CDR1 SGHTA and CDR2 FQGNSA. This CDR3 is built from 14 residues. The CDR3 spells CASSLMGAEYGYTF. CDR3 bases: TGTGCCAGCAGCTTAATGGGGGCGGAATATGGCTACACCTTC.

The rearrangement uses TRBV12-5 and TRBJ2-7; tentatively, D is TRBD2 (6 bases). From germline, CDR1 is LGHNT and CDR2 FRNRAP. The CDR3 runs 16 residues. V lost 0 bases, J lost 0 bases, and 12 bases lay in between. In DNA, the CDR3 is TGTGCTAGTGGTTTGGTACTGGGGGGTAGCTCCTACGAGCAGTACTTC. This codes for CASGLVLGGSSYEQYF.

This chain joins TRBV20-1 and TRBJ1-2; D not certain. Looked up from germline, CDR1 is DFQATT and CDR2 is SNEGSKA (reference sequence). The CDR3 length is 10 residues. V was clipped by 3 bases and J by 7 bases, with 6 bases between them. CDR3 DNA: TGCAGTGCTAGGGTCAGTGGCTACACCTTC. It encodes CSARVSGYTF.

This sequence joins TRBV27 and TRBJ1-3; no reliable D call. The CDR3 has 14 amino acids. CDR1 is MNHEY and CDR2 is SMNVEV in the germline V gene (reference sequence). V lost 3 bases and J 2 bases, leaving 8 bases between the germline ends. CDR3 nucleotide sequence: TGTGCCAGCAGTTTCTCCAGGACTGGAAACACCATATATTTT. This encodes CASSFSRTGNTIYF.

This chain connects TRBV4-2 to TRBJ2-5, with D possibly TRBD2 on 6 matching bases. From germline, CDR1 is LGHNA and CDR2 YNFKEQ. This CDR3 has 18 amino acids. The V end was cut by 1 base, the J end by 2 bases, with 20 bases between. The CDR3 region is CASSQVGSSGAIQETQYF. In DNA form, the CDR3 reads TGTGCCAGCAGCCAAGTGGGCAGTAGCGGTGCGATACAAGAGACCCAGTACTTC.

This CDR3 is CASSLEVYTSGTDEQFF. For the CDR3, the DNA is TGTGCCAGCAGCTTAGAAGTGTACACTAGCGGGACTGATGAGCAGTTCTTC. This chain connects TRBV7-8 to TRBJ2-1; TRBD2 matches at 10 bases. Germline CDR1 and CDR2: SGHVS and FQNEAQ. The CDR3 runs 17 residues. The trim removed 1 base at V and 8 bases at J, leaving 11 bases unmatched.

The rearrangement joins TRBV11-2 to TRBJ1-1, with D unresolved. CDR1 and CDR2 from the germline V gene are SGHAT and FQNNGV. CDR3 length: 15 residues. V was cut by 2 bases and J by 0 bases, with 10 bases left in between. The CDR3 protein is CASSLTGLMNTEAFF. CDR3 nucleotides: TGTGCCAGCAGCTTAACTGGGCTGATGAACACTGAAGCTTTCTTT.

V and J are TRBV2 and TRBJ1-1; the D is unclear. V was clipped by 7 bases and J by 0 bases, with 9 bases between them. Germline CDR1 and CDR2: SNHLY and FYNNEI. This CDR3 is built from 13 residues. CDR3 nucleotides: TGTGCCAGCATGGTGGACTTGAACACTGAAGCTTTCTTT. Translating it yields CASMVDLNTEAFF.